The 4 T cell receptor beta chains below were found in one sample sequenced in a study of blood T cells in healthy people across ages. Next came a second PCR, run for roughly 6 to 11 cycles, which used a sample-barcoded 5' primer along with a J-beta primer mix. In TCRdb, the 5' RACE reads were re-called with MiXCR into one record per CDR3 protein. The data contain 1.5 million to 1.8 million distinct CDR3 sequences, 40% to 45% of them singletons. Sample: blood. The source of these receptors is a woman aged 18-29 years in good health.

The chain recombines TRBV29-1 with TRBJ2-3, with 11 bases fitting TRBD2. The V gene end was trimmed by 7 bases and the J gene end by 8 bases; junction bases not matched to a gene: 14. CDR1 is SQVTM, CDR2 ANQGSEA, per germline. CDR3 length equals 15 residues. CDR3 region: CSDHLAGGGYGTQYF. The CDR3 DNA is TGCAGCGATCATCTAGCGGGAGGAGGTTATGGTACGCAGTATTTT.

CDR3 sequence reads: CATRQDSGNTIYF. The CDR3 bases are TGTGCCACCCGACAAGACTCTGGAAACACCATATATTTT. The chain couples TRBV12-3 or TRBV12-4 to TRBJ1-3, with D unclear. CDR3 length: 13 amino acids. V lost 10 bases, J lost 0 bases, and 10 bases lay in between.

A word on this clonotype: The junction does not match germline at one end; this may be a read error. V and J are TRBV5-1 and TRBJ1-6, with D possibly TRBD1 on 5 matching bases. The V gene's germline CDR1 is SGHRS and CDR2 YFSETQ. This CDR3 is built from 18 residues. Written as DNA, the CDR3 is TGCGCCAGCAGCTCGACTTCTCCGGGACGCCAAGGGAGTTCACCCCCCCACTTT. This gives the protein CASSSTSPGRQGSSPPHF.

Only a few counts were recorded for this clonotype. In nucleotides, the CDR3 is TGTGCCAGCAGCCAAGATTCGGTAAATACGCAGTATTTT. Its translation: CASSQDSVNTQYF. The V call is TRBV4-2, the J call TRBJ2-3; D is unclear. The CDR3 loop spans 13 amino acids. Trimming shortened V by 0 bases and J by 7 bases, and 8 bases separated the two germline ends. Germline CDR1 and CDR2: LGHNA and YNFKEQ.